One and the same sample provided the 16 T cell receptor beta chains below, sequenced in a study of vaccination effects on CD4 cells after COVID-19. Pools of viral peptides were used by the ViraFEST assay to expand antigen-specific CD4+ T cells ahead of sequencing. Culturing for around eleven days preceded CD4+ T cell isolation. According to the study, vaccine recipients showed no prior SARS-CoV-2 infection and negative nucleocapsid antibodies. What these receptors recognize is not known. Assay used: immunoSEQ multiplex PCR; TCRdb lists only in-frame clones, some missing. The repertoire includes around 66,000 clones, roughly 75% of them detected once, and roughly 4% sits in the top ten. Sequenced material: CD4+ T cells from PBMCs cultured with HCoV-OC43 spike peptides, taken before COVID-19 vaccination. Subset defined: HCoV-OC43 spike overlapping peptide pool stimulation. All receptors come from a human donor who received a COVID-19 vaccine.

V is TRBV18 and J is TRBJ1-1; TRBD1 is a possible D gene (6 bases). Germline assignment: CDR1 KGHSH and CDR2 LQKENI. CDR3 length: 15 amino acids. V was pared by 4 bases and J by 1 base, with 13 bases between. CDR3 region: CASSLGQSKNTEAFF. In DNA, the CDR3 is TGTGCCAGCTCACTCGGACAGAGCAAGAACACTGAAGCTTTCTTT.

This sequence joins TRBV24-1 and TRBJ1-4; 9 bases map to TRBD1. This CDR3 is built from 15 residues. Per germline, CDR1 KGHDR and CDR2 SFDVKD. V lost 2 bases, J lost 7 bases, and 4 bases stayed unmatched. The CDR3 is CATSDSRTGAEKLFF. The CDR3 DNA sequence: TGTGCCACCAGTGATTCGAGGACAGGGGCTGAAAAACTGTTTTTT.

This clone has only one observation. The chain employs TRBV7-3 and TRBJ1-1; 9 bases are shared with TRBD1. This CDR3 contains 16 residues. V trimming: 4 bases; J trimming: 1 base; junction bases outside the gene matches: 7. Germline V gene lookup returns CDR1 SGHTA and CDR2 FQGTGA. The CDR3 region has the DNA TGTGCCAGCAGCTACGGGACAGGGAAGGGGAACACTGAAGCTTTCTTT. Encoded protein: CASSYGTGKGNTEAFF.

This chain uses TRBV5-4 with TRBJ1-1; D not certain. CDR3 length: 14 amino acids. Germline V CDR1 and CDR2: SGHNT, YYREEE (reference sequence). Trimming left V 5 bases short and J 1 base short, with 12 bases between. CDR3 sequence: CASSRWAGNTEAFF. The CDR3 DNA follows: TGTGCCAGCAGTCGCTGGGCGGGGAACACTGAAGCTTTCTTT.

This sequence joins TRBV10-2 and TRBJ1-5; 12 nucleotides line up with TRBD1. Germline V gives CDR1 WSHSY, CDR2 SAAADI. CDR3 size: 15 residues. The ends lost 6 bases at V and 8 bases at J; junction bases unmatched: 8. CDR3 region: CASSGGTGGFKPQHF. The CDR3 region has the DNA TGCGCCAGCAGCGGGGGGACAGGGGGCTTCAAGCCCCAGCATTTT.

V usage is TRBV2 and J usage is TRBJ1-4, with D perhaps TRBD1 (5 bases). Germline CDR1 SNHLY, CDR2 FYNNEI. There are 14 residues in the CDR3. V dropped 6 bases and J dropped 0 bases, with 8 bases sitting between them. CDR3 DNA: TGTGCCAGCAGCCTACAGGCAACTAATGAAAAACTGTTTTTT. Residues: CASSLQATNEKLFF.

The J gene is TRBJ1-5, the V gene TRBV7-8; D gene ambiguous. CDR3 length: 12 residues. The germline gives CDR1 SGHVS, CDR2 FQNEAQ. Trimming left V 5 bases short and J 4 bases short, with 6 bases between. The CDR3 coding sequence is TGTGCCAGCAGCCGGATTAATCAGCCCCAGCATTTT. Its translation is CASSRINQPQHF.

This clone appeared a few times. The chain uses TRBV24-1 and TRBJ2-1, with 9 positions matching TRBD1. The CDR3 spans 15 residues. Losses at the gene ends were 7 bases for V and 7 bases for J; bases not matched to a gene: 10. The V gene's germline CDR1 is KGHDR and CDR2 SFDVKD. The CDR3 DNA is TGTGCCACCAGCCCCGGGACAGGGAAGTTGAATGAGCAGTTCTTC. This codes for CATSPGTGKLNEQFF.

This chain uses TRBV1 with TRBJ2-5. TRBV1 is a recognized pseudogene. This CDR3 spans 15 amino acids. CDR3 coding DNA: TGCACCAGAGAGCTCCGGGACCCCCGTGGGGAGACCCAGTACTTC. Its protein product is CTRELRDPRGETQYF.

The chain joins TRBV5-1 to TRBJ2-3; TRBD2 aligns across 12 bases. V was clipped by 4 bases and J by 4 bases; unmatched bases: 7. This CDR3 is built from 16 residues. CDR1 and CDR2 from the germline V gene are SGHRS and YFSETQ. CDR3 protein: CASSPLAGGQADTQYF. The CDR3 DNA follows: TGCGCCAGCAGCCCACTAGCGGGGGGTCAGGCAGATACGCAGTATTTT.

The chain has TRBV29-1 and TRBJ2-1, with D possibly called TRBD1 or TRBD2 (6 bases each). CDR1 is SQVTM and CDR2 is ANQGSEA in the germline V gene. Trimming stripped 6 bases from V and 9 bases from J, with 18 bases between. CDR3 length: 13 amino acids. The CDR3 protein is CSVTGAGLTEQFF. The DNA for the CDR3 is TGCAGCGTAACGGGGGCAGGATTAACTGAGCAGTTCTTC.

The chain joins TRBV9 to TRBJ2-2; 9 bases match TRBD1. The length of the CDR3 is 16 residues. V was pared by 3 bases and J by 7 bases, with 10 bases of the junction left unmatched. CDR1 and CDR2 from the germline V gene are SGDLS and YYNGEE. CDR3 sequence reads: CASSAGTGRLGGELFF. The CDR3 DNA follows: TGTGCCAGCAGCGCCGGGACAGGGCGATTGGGCGGGGAGCTGTTTTTT.

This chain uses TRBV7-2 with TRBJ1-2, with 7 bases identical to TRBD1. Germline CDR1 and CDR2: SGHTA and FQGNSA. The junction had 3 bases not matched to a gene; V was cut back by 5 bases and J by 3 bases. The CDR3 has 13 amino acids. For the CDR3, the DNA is TGTGCCAGCAGCCCTGACAGGGACTATGGCTACACCTTC. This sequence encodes CASSPDRDYGYTF.

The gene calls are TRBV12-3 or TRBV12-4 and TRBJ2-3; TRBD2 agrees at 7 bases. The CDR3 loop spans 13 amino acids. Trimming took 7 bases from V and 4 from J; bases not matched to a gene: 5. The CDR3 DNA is TGTGCCAGCACCCTGGGGGGGGCAGATACGCAGTATTTT. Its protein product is CASTLGGADTQYF.

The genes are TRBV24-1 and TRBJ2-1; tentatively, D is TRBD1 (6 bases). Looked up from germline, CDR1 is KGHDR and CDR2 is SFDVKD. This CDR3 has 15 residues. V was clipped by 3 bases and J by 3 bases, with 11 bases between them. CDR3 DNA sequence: TGTGCCACCAGTGATGGACAGTTCCTCTACAATGAGCAGTTCTTC. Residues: CATSDGQFLYNEQFF.

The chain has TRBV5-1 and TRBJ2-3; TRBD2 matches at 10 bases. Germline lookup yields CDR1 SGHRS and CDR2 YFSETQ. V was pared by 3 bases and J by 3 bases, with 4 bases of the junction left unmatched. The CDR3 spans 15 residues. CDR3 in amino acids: CASSYQAGGTDTQYF. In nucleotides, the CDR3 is TGCGCCAGCAGCTACCAAGCGGGGGGGACAGATACGCAGTATTTT.